This T cell receptor beta chain was profiled in a study of cytomegalovirus exposure and HLA in healthy donors. Study-level points and caveats: Rarity marked most TCR sequences, yet some public TCRs occurred in many donors. An Asian-associated ancestry cluster reportedly showed fewer N-insertions than the roughly 600-donor mean in a later analysis.

As for this clone: Its antigen remains unidentified.

The PCR used 60 Vbeta and 13 Jbeta primers. Data came from immunoSEQ multiplex PCR; TCRdb stores just in-frame clones and leaves some out. The repertoire holds around 95,000 clones, with less than 80% as singletons. Trimming took 4 bases from V and 0 from J, leaving 10 bases between them. Germline CDR1 and CDR2: SGHKS and YYEKEE (reference sequence). This CDR3 is built from 14 residues. This clonotype was obtained from a woman aged 40-49 years in good health and CMV-seropositive. This chain connects TRBV5-5 to TRBJ1-1, with D possibly TRBD1 on 6 matching bases. The material sequenced was PBMCs. The CDR3 loop reads CASSTGHLNTEAFF. CDR3 DNA: TGTGCCAGCAGCACGGGACACCTGAACACTGAAGCTTTCTTT.